The 32 T cell receptor beta chains given below trace back to one sample, sequenced in a study of OX40 agonist ivuxolimab in advanced cancers. Assay: immunoSEQ multiplex PCR; the TCRdb copy retains only in-frame clones and omits some. Among around 74,000 clones, over 85% were seen once, and the ten largest hold approximately 2.4%. Specimen: CD4+ or CD8+ T cells sorted from blood, collected in a trial of the OX40 agonist ivuxolimab. These receptors came from an adult with an advanced solid tumor such as melanoma, head and neck, liver or kidney cancer.

The chain combines TRBV6-1 with TRBJ2-1, with 14 bases matching TRBD2. The junction had 8 bases not matched to a gene; V was cut back by 7 bases and J by 9 bases. The germline gives CDR1 MNHNS, CDR2 SASEGT. The CDR3 spans 15 residues. CDR3 in amino acids: CASNRGTSGSREQFF. CDR3 DNA sequence: TGTGCCAGCAATCGTGGGACTAGCGGGAGTCGTGAGCAGTTCTTC.

The chain recombines TRBV10-2 with TRBJ1-1, with D tentatively TRBD1 (5 bases). The CDR3 is 14 residues long. The V end lost 2 bases, the J end lost 3 bases, and 10 bases lay between the germline ends. CDR1 is WSHSY and CDR2 is SAAADI in the germline V gene. DNA for the CDR3: TGCGCCAGCAGTGAGAGGGGATCGGACACTGAAGCTTTCTTT. Amino acid sequence: CASSERGSDTEAFF.

The gene calls are TRBV5-8 and TRBJ1-1; no reliable D call. With 6 bases removed from V and 8 bases from J, the gap between germline ends came to 20 bases. The CDR3 covers 14 residues. Germline-derived CDR1 and CDR2 are SGHTS and YDEGEE. For the CDR3, the DNA is TGTGCCAGCACCCCCCTGAGCGTAAACCCGGAAGCTTTCTTT. Its protein is CASTPLSVNPEAFF.

The J gene is TRBJ1-5, the V gene TRBV28, with D perhaps matching TRBD1 (5 bases). Per germline, CDR1 MDHEN and CDR2 SYDVKM. This CDR3 is built from 15 residues. The V and J ends lost 7 bases and 10 bases respectively, with 23 bases between them. The CDR3 coding sequence is TGTGCCAGCACCTCCCCTTCGGGGGGGTCCAAACCCCAGCATTTT. This sequence encodes CASTSPSGGSKPQHF. The full variable domain, with the rest looked up from reference TRBV28 and TRBJ1-5, is DVKVTQSSRYLVKRTGEKVFLECVQDMDHENMFWYRQDPGLGLRLIYFSYDVKMKEKGDIPEGYSVSREKKERFSLILESASTNQTSMYLCASTSPSGGSKPQHFGDGTRLSIL.

The V gene is TRBV7-2, the J gene TRBJ2-3, with 8 positions matching TRBD1. The CDR3 consists of 14 residues. Germline-derived CDR1 and CDR2 are SGHTA and FQGNSA. V lost 6 bases to trimming and J lost 2 bases; unmatched junction nucleotides: 4. CDR3 residues: CASSPDRATDTQYF. CDR3 nucleotides: TGTGCCAGCAGTCCGGACAGGGCCACAGATACGCAGTATTTT.

The chain joins TRBV28 to TRBJ1-2; D ambiguous. Between the trimmed V and J ends, which lost 3 bases and 5 bases, there was a span of 7 bases. Germline V CDR1 and CDR2: MDHEN, SYDVKM. The CDR3 totals 12 residues. The CDR3 DNA reads TGTGCCAGCAGTTTTGCCGATTATGGCTACACCTTC. It translates to CASSFADYGYTF.

This rearrangement joins TRBV6-5 to TRBJ1-2, with D tentatively TRBD1 (5 bases). Trimming pared 0 bases from V and 2 bases from J, leaving 10 bases between. The CDR3 sequence is 15 residues long. Germline CDR1 MNHEY, CDR2 SVGAGI. In DNA, the CDR3 is TGTGCCAGCAGTTACTCGCCAGGGTTGAACTATGGCTACACCTTC. Protein: CASSYSPGLNYGYTF.

V gene TRBV29-1 combines with J gene TRBJ2-5, with TRBD1 matching over 7 bases. The V and J ends lost 5 bases and 5 bases, in that order; junction bases with no gene match: 11. This CDR3 spans 14 amino acids. Per germline, CDR1 SQVTM and CDR2 ANQGSEA. The CDR3: CSVLAGGKRETQYF. CDR3 sequence (DNA): TGCAGCGTTTTGGCAGGGGGAAAAAGGGAGACCCAGTACTTC.

V and J are TRBV5-1 and TRBJ2-3; the D call may be TRBD1 or TRBD2 (7 bases each). V gave up 3 bases and J gave up 9 bases, with 20 bases separating them. Germline-derived CDR1 and CDR2 are SGHRS and YFSETQ. This CDR3 contains 15 residues. The CDR3 DNA reads as TGCGCCAGCAGCTCGGGGGGACAGCTTGAGGGAACGCAGTATTTT. Protein product: CASSSGGQLEGTQYF.

The chain employs TRBV2 and TRBJ2-7; TRBD1 agrees at 7 bases. Trimming cost V 5 bases and J 3 bases; bases outside gene matches: 7. This CDR3 spans 14 amino acids. Germline values: CDR1 SNHLY, CDR2 FYNNEI. CDR3 amino acids: CASSTGTEFYEQYF. The DNA for the CDR3 is TGTGCCAGCAGTACCGGGACAGAATTCTACGAGCAGTACTTC. Based on the CDR3 plus reference TRBV2 and TRBJ2-7, the full variable domain is EPEVTQTPSHQVTQMGQEVILRCVPISNHLYFYWYRQILGQKVEFLVSFYNNEISEKSEIFDDQFSVERPDGSNFTLKIRSTKLEDSAMYFCASSTGTEFYEQYFGPGTRLTVT.

About this clone itself: Other DNA variants within this sample encode the same CDR3. The chain carries TRBV28 and TRBJ1-4; D is possibly TRBD1 (6 bases). The germline CDR1 and CDR2 sequences are MDHEN and SYDVKM. V shed 8 bases and J shed 6 bases, with 13 bases lying between them. CDR3 length: 13 residues. CDR3 region: CASSTGTDEKLFF. CDR3 in DNA: TGTGCCAGCTCTACAGGGACGGATGAAAAACTGTTTTTT.

The rearrangement joins TRBV5-1 to TRBJ2-3, with D unresolved. This CDR3 region has 16 residues. Between the trimmed V and J ends, which lost 0 bases and 0 bases, there was a span of 11 bases. Per the germline V gene, CDR1 is SGHRS and CDR2 is YFSETQ. The CDR3 reads CASSLVGEGSTDTQYF. The DNA for the CDR3 is TGCGCCAGCAGCTTGGTCGGAGAAGGGAGCACAGATACGCAGTATTTT.

The V and J genes are TRBV30 and TRBJ1-1; possibly TRBD1 for D (6 bases). Trimming shortened V by 2 bases and J by 1 base, and 14 bases separated the two germline ends. CDR1 and CDR2 from the germline V gene are GTSNPN and SVGIG (reference sequence). This CDR3 has 15 residues. CDR3 sequence reads: CAWSPPGRGNTEAFF. CDR3 DNA: TGTGCCTGGAGTCCCCCCGGCAGGGGGAACACTGAAGCTTTCTTT. Variable domain in full (rest from reference TRBV30 and TRBJ1-1): SQTIHQWPATLVQPVGSPLSLECTVEGTSNPNLYWYRQAAGRGLQLLFYSVGIGQISSEVPQNLSASRPQDRQFILSSKKLLLSDSGFYLCAWSPPGRGNTEAFFGQGTRLTVV.

The CDR3 here is CASSRLAGNYEQYF. CDR3 coding DNA: TGTGCCAGCAGCCGACTAGCGGGAAACTACGAGCAGTACTTC. This rearrangement joins TRBV6-6 to TRBJ2-7, with TRBD2 matching over 11 bases. CDR1 and CDR2 from the germline V gene are MNHNY and SVGAGI (reference sequence). The CDR3 length is 14 residues. With V trimmed by 6 bases and J by 3 bases, 4 bases remained unmatched.

The chain has TRBV5-1 and TRBJ1-2; 10 bases are a match to TRBD1. Germline assignment: CDR1 SGHRS and CDR2 YFSETQ. J was trimmed by 7 bases and V by 3 bases; bases with no gene match: 12. The CDR3 contains 16 residues. The CDR3 bases are TGCGCCAGCAGCTCGGGGACAGGGGTTCTGTTCTCTGGCTACACCTTC. Amino acid sequence: CASSSGTGVLFSGYTF.

This rearrangement joins TRBV28 to TRBJ2-2; 11 bases are shared with TRBD1. Germline V gene sequence: CDR1 MDHEN, CDR2 SYDVKM. Trimming removed 4 bases from V and 3 bases from J; junction bases left unmatched: 7. CDR3 length: 17 amino acids. As DNA, the CDR3 is TGTGCCAGCAGTTCACCTCCGGGACAGGGGGACACCGGGGAGCTGTTTTTT. It encodes CASSSPPGQGDTGELFF.

The CDR3 region has the DNA TGTGCCAGCAGCTCAGGGGTGCAGGGTACGCAGCCCCAGCATTTT. Translated, it gives CASSSGVQGTQPQHF. The V call is TRBV5-8, the J call TRBJ1-5; a possible D gene is TRBD1 (6 bases). Trimming cost V 3 bases and J 7 bases, with 17 bases left between them. Germline values: CDR1 SGHTS, CDR2 YDEGEE. CDR3 length equals 15 residues.

This clone was recorded a few times. The chain uses TRBV15 and TRBJ2-5; D gene unclear. From germline, CDR1 is LNHNV and CDR2 YYDKDF (reference sequence). The CDR3 spans 16 residues. The V end was cut by 0 bases, the J end by 5 bases, with 16 bases between. Here the CDR3 reads CATSRDYEGRWETQYF. The CDR3 nucleotides are TGTGCCACCAGCAGAGATTACGAAGGGCGGTGGGAGACCCAGTACTTC.

This chain links TRBV5-6 with TRBJ2-5, with D possibly matching TRBD2 (6 bases). V lost 3 bases to trimming and J lost 3 bases, with 9 bases between them. The CDR3 covers 13 residues. The germline V gene encodes CDR1 SGHDT and CDR2 YYEEEE. Written as DNA, the CDR3 is TGTGCCAGCAGCTGGGGGGTTGAAGAGACCCAGTACTTC. It codes for CASSWGVEETQYF.

This clone was seen just once. This chain uses TRBV28 with TRBJ2-1, with D perhaps being TRBD1 or TRBD2 (5 bases each). The CDR3 runs to 15 residues. Trimming took off 7 bases at V and 0 bases at J, with 13 bases between the two ends. From germline, CDR1 is MDHEN and CDR2 SYDVKM. The CDR3 DNA sequence: TGTGCCAGCATAAATGCAGGGAGCTCCTACAATGAGCAGTTCTTC. This codes for CASINAGSSYNEQFF.

The chain links TRBV6-5 to TRBJ1-1; TRBD1 matches at 11 bases. CDR1 and CDR2 from the germline V gene are MNHEY and SVGAGI. This CDR3 has 15 amino acids. V gave up 6 bases and J gave up 6 bases; unmatched junction bases: 9. The CDR3 reads CASRRDRGMGAEAFF. CDR3 DNA sequence: TGTGCCAGCAGGCGGGACAGGGGGATGGGCGCTGAAGCTTTCTTT.

The V and J genes are TRBV11-2 and TRBJ1-1; maybe TRBD1 (5 bases). V was pared by 4 bases and J by 2 bases, with 11 bases between. Germline-derived CDR1 and CDR2 are SGHAT and FQNNGV. The CDR3 consists of 14 residues. CDR3 protein: CASSYRDSNTEAFF. The CDR3, as DNA: TGTGCCAGCAGCTACCGGGACTCAAACACTGAAGCTTTCTTT.

This clone is deemed large (0.1 to 1%). CDR3 DNA sequence: TGTGCCAGCGGGGGAGACGGGAACAATCAGCCCCAGCATTTT. Translating it yields CASGGDGNNQPQHF. This chain links TRBV2 with TRBJ1-5; D is possibly TRBD1 (5 bases). V was pared by 8 bases and J by 3 bases, with 14 bases between. The CDR3 runs to 14 residues. CDR1 SNHLY and CDR2 FYNNEI come from the germline V gene.

The V gene is TRBV27, the J gene TRBJ2-7; 8 bases are shared with TRBD1. Looked up from germline, CDR1 is MNHEY and CDR2 is SMNVEV (reference sequence). CDR3 length equals 16 residues. J lost 2 bases, V lost 5 bases, and 11 bases had no gene match. The CDR3 DNA follows: TGTGCCAGCAGTACCTCTGGACAGGGACGAACCTACGAGCAGTACTTC. Its translation is CASSTSGQGRTYEQYF.

CDR3 protein: CASSQTPSTASTDTQYF. The CDR3 bases are TGTGCCAGCAGCCAAACCCCCTCGACAGCTAGCACAGATACGCAGTATTTT. V and J are TRBV4-2 and TRBJ2-3, with a tentative D call TRBD1 (5 bases). Germline V gene data show CDR1 as LGHNA and CDR2 as YNFKEQ. V was clipped by 2 bases and J by 0 bases, with 15 bases between them. There are 17 residues in the CDR3.

DNA of the CDR3: TGTGCCAGCAGTGGCCCCCCACGAGGATCCGGCGGAGGCTACACCTTC. Protein sequence: CASSGPPRGSGGGYTF. The rearrangement links TRBV6-1 to TRBJ1-2; no definite D call. Trimming took off 4 bases at V and 8 bases at J, with 23 bases between the two ends. The CDR3 has 16 amino acids. In germline, CDR1 is MNHNS, CDR2 SASEGT.

The CDR3 protein is CASTTSNTQYF. In nucleotides, the CDR3 is TGTGCCAGCACCACCTCCAATACGCAGTATTTT. V usage is TRBV7-6 and J usage is TRBJ2-3; no firm D call. The CDR3 contains 11 residues. Between the trimmed V and J ends, which lost 7 bases and 7 bases, there was a span of 9 bases. Per germline, CDR1 SGHVS and CDR2 FNYEAQ.

This rearrangement joins TRBV30 to TRBJ1-2, with 8 bases aligning to TRBD1. Germline CDR1 reads GTSNPN; CDR2 reads SVGIG (reference sequence). Germline trimming cut 5 bases from V and 2 bases from J; bases unmatched to any gene: 4. The CDR3 runs 13 residues. The chain's CDR3 is CAWGQGLNYGYTF. Here the CDR3 DNA reads TGTGCCTGGGGACAGGGCCTAAACTATGGCTACACCTTC.

The rearrangement uses TRBV6-1 and TRBJ1-1; D unresolved. The CDR3 runs 15 residues. The V end was cut by 2 bases, the J end by 1 base, with 11 bases between. Germline CDR1 is MNHNS and CDR2 is SASEGT. The CDR3 DNA sequence: TGTGCCAGCAGTGAATCGGCAGCCGGGAACACTGAAGCTTTCTTT. It translates to CASSESAAGNTEAFF.

V gene TRBV5-4 combines with J gene TRBJ2-3, with 11 bases identical to TRBD1. The V gene's germline CDR1 is SGHNT and CDR2 YYREEE (reference sequence). V lost 0 bases and J lost 4; bases outside the gene matches: 4. The CDR3 runs to 16 residues. The CDR3: CASSLARTGGADTQYF. The CDR3, as DNA: TGTGCCAGCAGCTTGGCTCGGACAGGGGGCGCAGATACGCAGTATTTT.

This chain uses TRBV7-2 with TRBJ2-7; D is uncertain. In germline, CDR1 is SGHTA, CDR2 FQGNSA. CDR3 size: 13 residues. V dropped 1 base and J dropped 6 bases, with 10 bases sitting between them. The CDR3 sequence is CASSLGPKREQYF. The DNA for the CDR3 is TGTGCCAGCAGCTTAGGACCGAAACGCGAGCAGTACTTC.

CDR3 sequence: CASSYSSRGRGYGYTF. CDR3 DNA: TGTGCCAGCAGTTACTCCAGCCGGGGCAGGGGGTATGGCTACACCTTC. The gene calls are TRBV6-5 and TRBJ1-2; 7 bases fit TRBD1. This CDR3 comprises 16 residues. The J segment lost 5 bases and the V segment lost 0 bases, leaving 9 bases of the junction unmatched. CDR1 is MNHEY and CDR2 is SVGAGI in the germline V gene.